This TCR beta chain was documented in a study of shared clonotypes between healthy human individuals. Study at large: Plates per donor: three CD4 naive, three CD4 memory, two CD8 naive, one CD8 memory. Study-wide points: Sampling included only blood; tissue repertoires likely differ.

CDR1 and CDR2 (germline): ENHRY, SYGVKD. CDR3 size: 13 residues. The junction had 8 bases not matched to a gene; V was cut back by 10 bases and J by 3 bases. In the original processing: Owing to the provision of junction-only sequences devoid of quality scores by immunoSEQ, filtering differed. The data were produced by immunoSEQ multiplex PCR, yet TCRdb's version contains in-frame clones alone and is incomplete. V, J and clone size were drawn from that table, and D and trimming were deduced from the DNA. Of over 1.5 million clones in the sample, about 98% were seen once. For this clone: Its antigen remains unidentified.

Sequencing was carried out using naive CD4+ T cells sorted from blood. The subset denotes: CD45RA+ positively selected. This TCR came from a man aged 25 to 40 in good health. The rearrangement joins TRBV10-3 to TRBJ2-5; 7 nucleotides agree with TRBD2. Here the CDR3 reads CATLLALEETQYF. Written as DNA, the CDR3 is TGTGCCACCCTACTAGCGCTTGAAGAGACCCAGTACTTC.